This T cell receptor beta chain appears in the sequencing data of a study of post-analysis software for immune sequencing data. Across the study: The patients showed relapsing-remitting, secondary progressive and progressive-relapsing multiple sclerosis courses. Study observations and caveats: Samples made in the same batch grouped tightly together by F measure. When patients were compared with controls, about 5 TRBV segments were more frequent, TRBV5-6, TRBV5-1 and TRBV20-1 among them. Comparison with controls showed significantly lower normalized Chao1 diversity in multiple sclerosis patients.

The authors incorporated unique molecular identifiers into the TCR beta cDNA libraries. Input populations of about 0.9 to 10 million T cells gave rise to hundreds of thousands of cDNA molecules. In TCRdb, the PCR reads were re-called with MiXCR into one record per CDR3 protein. The table shows a few hundred thousand distinct CDR3 sequences, with less than 45% occurring only once. This clonotype is a singleton in its sample. Antigen specificity is unknown. The CDR3 consists of 17 residues. Germline V gene lookup returns CDR1 LGHDT and CDR2 YNNKEL (reference sequence). Deletions cut 6 bases from V and 0 bases from J, with 18 bases between.

Sequences were obtained from blood. This rearrangement joins TRBV3-1 to TRBJ2-1, with D perhaps given as TRBD1 or TRBD2 (6 bases each). This TCR was recovered from a girl aged 5 to 17 with multiple sclerosis. The CDR3 DNA is TGTGCCAGCAGTCTTCCGCGAGGGGGGAGCTCCTACAATGAGCAGTTCTTC. This codes for CASSLPRGGSSYNEQFF.